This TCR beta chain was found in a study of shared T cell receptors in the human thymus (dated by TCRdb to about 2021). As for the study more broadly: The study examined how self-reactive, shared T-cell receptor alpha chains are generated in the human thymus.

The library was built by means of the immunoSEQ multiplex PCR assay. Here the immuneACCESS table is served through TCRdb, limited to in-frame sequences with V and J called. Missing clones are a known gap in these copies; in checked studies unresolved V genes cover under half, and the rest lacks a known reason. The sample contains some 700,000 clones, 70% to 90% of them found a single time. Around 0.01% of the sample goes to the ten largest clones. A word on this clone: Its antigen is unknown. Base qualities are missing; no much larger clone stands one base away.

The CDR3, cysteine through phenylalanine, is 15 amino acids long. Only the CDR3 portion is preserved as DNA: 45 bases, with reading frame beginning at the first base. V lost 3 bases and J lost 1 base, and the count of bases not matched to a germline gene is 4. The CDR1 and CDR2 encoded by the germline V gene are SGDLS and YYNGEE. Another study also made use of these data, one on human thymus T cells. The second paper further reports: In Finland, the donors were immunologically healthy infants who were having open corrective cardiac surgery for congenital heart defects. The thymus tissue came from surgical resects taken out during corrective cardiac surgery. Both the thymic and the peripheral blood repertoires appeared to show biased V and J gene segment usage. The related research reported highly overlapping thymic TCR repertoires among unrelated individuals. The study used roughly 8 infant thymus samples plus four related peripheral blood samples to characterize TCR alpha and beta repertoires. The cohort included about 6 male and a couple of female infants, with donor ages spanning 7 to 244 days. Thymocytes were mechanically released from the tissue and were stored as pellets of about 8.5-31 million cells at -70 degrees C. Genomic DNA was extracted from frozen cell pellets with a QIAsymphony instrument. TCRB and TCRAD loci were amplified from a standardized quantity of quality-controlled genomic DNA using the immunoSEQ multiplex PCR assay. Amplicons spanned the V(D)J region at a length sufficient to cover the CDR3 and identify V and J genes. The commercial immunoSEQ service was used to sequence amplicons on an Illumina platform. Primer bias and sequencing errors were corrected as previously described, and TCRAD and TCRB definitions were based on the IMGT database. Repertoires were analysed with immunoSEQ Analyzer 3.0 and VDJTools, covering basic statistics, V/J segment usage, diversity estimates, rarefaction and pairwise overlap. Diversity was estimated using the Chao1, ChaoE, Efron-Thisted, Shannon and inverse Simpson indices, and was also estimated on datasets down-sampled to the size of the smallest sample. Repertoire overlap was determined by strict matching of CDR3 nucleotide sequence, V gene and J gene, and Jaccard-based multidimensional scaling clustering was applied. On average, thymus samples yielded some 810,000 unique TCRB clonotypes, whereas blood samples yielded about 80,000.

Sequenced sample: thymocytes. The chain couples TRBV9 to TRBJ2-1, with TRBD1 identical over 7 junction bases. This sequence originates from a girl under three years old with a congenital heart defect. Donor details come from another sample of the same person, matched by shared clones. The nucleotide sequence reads TGTGCCAGCAGCGCCCGGGACAGTTCCTACAATGAGCAGTTCTTC. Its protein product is CASSARDSSYNEQFF.